These 28 T cell receptor beta chains originate from one sample sequenced in a study of blood T cell repertoires in COVID-19. TCRdb's table, derived via immunoSEQ multiplex PCR, lists solely in-frame clones and lacks some. Found here are 150,000 to 200,000 clones, approximately 86% of them singletons; the top ten hold 2.9%. Sequenced sample: peripheral blood. These receptor sequences come from a woman between 25 and 40 years old with active or convalescent COVID-19.

The rearrangement links TRBV27 to TRBJ2-1, with D possibly TRBD2 on 6 matching bases. CDR1 and CDR2 from the germline V gene are MNHEY and SMNVEV (reference sequence). This CDR3 region has 15 residues. Trimming took 4 bases from V and 10 from J, leaving 20 bases between them. The CDR3 reads CASSSTPLASDEQFF. In DNA, the CDR3 is TGTGCCAGCAGTTCGACCCCTCTGGCTAGCGACGAGCAGTTCTTC.

This clone was detected a few times. The chain combines TRBV4-1 with TRBJ2-7; 8 positions match TRBD2. V was pared by 0 bases and J by 4 bases, with 11 bases of the junction left unmatched. This CDR3 has 17 residues. Germline-derived CDR1 and CDR2 are MGHRA and YSYEKL. The CDR3 reads CASSQEGGASGYYEQYF. The DNA for the CDR3 is TGCGCCAGCAGCCAAGAGGGGGGCGCTAGCGGGTATTACGAGCAGTACTTC.

This sequence joins TRBV12-3 or TRBV12-4 and TRBJ2-7; no clear D gene. Trimming took off 5 bases at V and 2 bases at J, with 10 bases between the two ends. The CDR3 extends over 13 amino acids. The CDR3 here is CASSGRNTYEQYF. DNA for the CDR3: TGTGCCAGCAGTGGCAGGAATACCTACGAGCAGTACTTC.

The J gene is TRBJ2-7, the V gene TRBV15; 8 positions agree with TRBD1. V trimming: 0 bases; J trimming: 1 base; junction bases outside the gene matches: 5. Per germline, CDR1 LNHNV and CDR2 YYDKDF (reference sequence). The CDR3 covers 16 residues. CDR3 nucleotides: TGTGCCACCAGCAGAGATGTGTACAGGGGGTCCTACGAGCAGTACTTC. Encoded protein: CATSRDVYRGSYEQYF.

This clone was seen just once. This chain connects TRBV2 to TRBJ2-2, with TRBD1 identical over 9 bases. V was clipped by 6 bases and J by 6 bases; unmatched bases: 5. This CDR3 is built from 14 residues. Germline V gene data show CDR1 as SNHLY and CDR2 as FYNNEI. The CDR3 region has the DNA TGTGCCAGCAGAGGGACAGGGCATTCCGGGGAGCTGTTTTTT. Translation: CASRGTGHSGELFF.

The genes are TRBV18 and TRBJ2-1, with 9 nucleotides matching TRBD2. V lost 4 bases, J lost 1 base, and 5 bases stayed unmatched. CDR1 is KGHSH and CDR2 is LQKENI in the germline V gene. The CDR3 covers 16 residues. CDR3 sequence reads: CASSLAGDGSYNEQFF. Written as DNA, the CDR3 is TGTGCCAGCTCACTAGCGGGGGATGGGTCCTACAATGAGCAGTTCTTC.

The CDR3 reads CASSRRGTSDLAGELFF. The CDR3 DNA sequence: TGTGCCAGCAGCCGACGTGGGACTAGCGATCTGGCCGGGGAGCTGTTTTTT. The chain joins TRBV28 to TRBJ2-2; TRBD2 agrees at 10 bases. This CDR3 has 17 residues. In germline, CDR1 is MDHEN, CDR2 SYDVKM. Unmatched junction bases numbered 13, after V lost 6 bases and J lost 6 bases. Together with reference TRBV28 and TRBJ2-2, the CDR3 gives the full variable domain: DVKVTQSSRYLVKRTGEKVFLECVQDMDHENMFWYRQDPGLGLRLIYFSYDVKMKEKGDIPEGYSVSREKKERFSLILESASTNQTSMYLCASSRRGTSDLAGELFFGEGSRLTVL.

A few counts support this clone. V usage is TRBV5-4 and J usage is TRBJ1-6; D is perhaps TRBD1 (6 bases). Trimming took 4 bases from V and 14 from J, leaving 10 bases between them. Looked up from germline, CDR1 is SGHNT and CDR2 is YYREEE (reference sequence). The CDR3 has 11 residues. The CDR3 sequence is CASSAGATLHF. CDR3 DNA sequence: TGTGCCAGCAGCGCAGGGGCGACCCTCCACTTT.

This clone appeared a single time. The chain carries TRBV28 and TRBJ1-2; 9 bases are a match to TRBD1. This CDR3 region has 19 residues. From germline, CDR1 is MDHEN and CDR2 SYDVKM. Trimming cost V 6 bases and J 4 bases; bases outside gene matches: 21. The CDR3 bases are TGTGCCAGCAGCTCAATCCGGGACAGGGTTCTTAGGCCTGGCTATGGCTACACCTTC. Protein sequence: CASSSIRDRVLRPGYGYTF.

V is TRBV29-1 and J is TRBJ2-5; unclear D gene. The CDR3 contains 12 residues. The ends were cut back, 4 bases at V and 2 bases at J, with 8 bases in the middle. Germline lookup yields CDR1 SQVTM and CDR2 ANQGSEA. For the CDR3, the DNA is TGCAGCGTTGTGTCGGGTCAAGAGACCCAGTACTTC. Translated, it gives CSVVSGQETQYF.

V is TRBV19 and J is TRBJ1-3; D gene ambiguous. The germline V gene has CDR1 LNHDA and CDR2 SQIVND (reference sequence). The CDR3 contains 13 residues. V was pared by 7 bases and J by 2 bases, with 9 bases between. The CDR3 DNA reads as TGTGCCAGTAATACAGCAACTGGAAACACCATATATTTT. It yields the protein CASNTATGNTIYF.

J is TRBJ2-7 and V is TRBV5-8, with 11 nucleotides matching TRBD2. V lost 2 bases, J lost 1 base, and 2 bases stayed unmatched. This CDR3 is 15 amino acids long. Germline assignment: CDR1 SGHTS and CDR2 YDEGEE. CDR3 bases: TGTGCCAGCAGCTTACTAGCGGGGGTATCCTACGAGCAGTACTTC. Translating gives CASSLLAGVSYEQYF.

This rearrangement joins TRBV10-2 to TRBJ2-3, with 12 bases that match TRBD2. J gave up 12 bases and V 6 bases, and 4 bases lay outside the gene matches. The CDR3 has 12 residues. Germline V gene lookup returns CDR1 WSHSY and CDR2 SAAADI. CDR3 in DNA: TGCGCCAGCAGCCTGACTAGCGGGAGCCAGTATTTT. Amino acid sequence: CASSLTSGSQYF.

This chain uses TRBV14 with TRBJ1-2; D not resolved. V was clipped by 2 bases and J by 7 bases, with 17 bases between them. CDR1 is SGHDN and CDR2 is FVKESK in the germline V gene. This CDR3 has 15 residues. CDR3 nucleotide sequence: TGTGCCAGCAGCCAACTCGGCAGGTTCAGTCGTGGCTACACCTTC. As protein: CASSQLGRFSRGYTF.

The J gene is TRBJ1-1, the V gene TRBV9; D gene ambiguous. Germline V lookup: CDR1 SGDLS, CDR2 YYNGEE. CDR3 length: 15 residues. V dropped 4 bases and J dropped 0 bases, with 13 bases sitting between them. Here the CDR3 DNA reads TGTGCCAGCAGCCCACCCGGGAGCGTGAACACTGAAGCTTTCTTT. Translating it yields CASSPPGSVNTEAFF.

This clone was observed once. The chain joins TRBV5-1 to TRBJ1-4; D is possibly TRBD1 (6 bases). Per germline, CDR1 SGHRS and CDR2 YFSETQ. This CDR3 has 15 residues. Trimming cost V 0 bases and J 6 bases, with 12 bases left between them. The CDR3: CASSLARGVDEKLFF. DNA for the CDR3: TGCGCCAGCAGCTTGGCCAGGGGAGTGGATGAAAAACTGTTTTTT.

The chain employs TRBV28 and TRBJ2-7; unclear D gene. Looked up from germline, CDR1 is MDHEN and CDR2 is SYDVKM. CDR3 length: 16 residues. Trimming shortened V by 2 bases and J by 0 bases, and 14 bases separated the two germline ends. The CDR3 region is CASSLIFSVVSYEQYF. In DNA form, the CDR3 reads TGTGCCAGCAGTTTAATTTTTTCGGTGGTCTCCTACGAGCAGTACTTC.

V gene TRBV28 combines with J gene TRBJ1-4, with 9 bases fitting TRBD1. The CDR3 totals 15 residues. Per the germline V gene, CDR1 is MDHEN and CDR2 is SYDVKM. Unmatched junction bases numbered 6, after V lost 6 bases and J lost 4 bases. The CDR3 sequence is CASSTTGGLNEKLFF. CDR3 nucleotides: TGTGCCAGCAGCACAACAGGGGGCCTTAATGAAAAACTGTTTTTT.

The chain carries TRBV27 and TRBJ2-2, with 8 bases matching TRBD1. Germline trimming cut 5 bases from V and 6 bases from J; bases unmatched to any gene: 5. CDR3 length: 14 residues. Per germline, CDR1 MNHEY and CDR2 SMNVEV (reference sequence). The CDR3 DNA follows: TGTGCCAGCAGTCGACAGGGGTGGGCCGGGGAGCTGTTTTTT. It translates to CASSRQGWAGELFF.

The rearrangement links TRBV5-1 to TRBJ1-4, with D possibly TRBD1 on 6 matching bases. V lost 6 bases and J lost 7, with 16 bases in between. The CDR3 length is 14 residues. Germline V gives CDR1 SGHRS, CDR2 YFSETQ. CDR3 loop: CASTPEGGGEKLFF. In DNA form, the CDR3 reads TGCGCCAGCACCCCAGAAGGGGGTGGTGAAAAACTGTTTTTT. Full variable domain (missing parts from reference TRBV5-1 and TRBJ1-4): KAGVTQTPRYLIKTRGQQVTLSCSPISGHRSVSWYQQTPGQGLQFLFEYFSETQRNKGNFPGRFSGRQFSNSRSEMNVSTLELGDSALYLCASTPEGGGEKLFFGSGTQLSVL.

The J gene is TRBJ1-2, the V gene TRBV11-3; no definite D call. This CDR3 region has 12 residues. Germline V CDR1 and CDR2: SGHNT, YENEEA. Trimming took 5 bases from V and 0 from J, leaving 4 bases between them. The CDR3 DNA follows: TGTGCCAGCAGCCTAACTAACTATGGCTACACCTTC. Translated: CASSLTNYGYTF. Variable domain in full (rest from reference TRBV11-3 and TRBJ1-2): EAGVVQSPRYKIIEKKQPVAFWCNPISGHNTLYWYLQNLGQGPELLIRYENEEAVDDSQLPKDRFSAERLKGVDSTLKIQPAELGDSAVYLCASSLTNYGYTFGSGTRLTVV.

The rearrangement uses TRBV12-3 or TRBV12-4 and TRBJ2-7, with no clear D. This CDR3 comprises 13 residues. Trimming stripped 4 bases from V and 0 bases from J, with 7 bases between. The CDR3 sequence is CASSYFLSYEQYF. The CDR3 DNA follows: TGTGCCAGCAGTTACTTCCTCTCCTACGAGCAGTACTTC.

In its sample, this clone was seen a few times. The chain couples TRBV10-3 to TRBJ2-7; 11 bases map to TRBD2. Germline CDR1 and CDR2: ENHRY and SYGVKD. This CDR3 contains 16 residues. V shed 0 bases, J shed 4 bases, and the junction held 5 bases outside the gene matches. CDR3 nucleotide sequence: TGTGCCATCAGTGAGTCGCGACTAGCGGGAAAGTACGAGCAGTACTTC. This codes for CAISESRLAGKYEQYF.

This chain joins TRBV5-1 and TRBJ2-5, with 7 bases fitting TRBD1. V trimming: 1 base; J trimming: 1 base; junction bases outside the gene matches: 4. Germline CDR1 reads SGHRS; CDR2 reads YFSETQ. CDR3 length: 15 residues. CDR3 bases: TGCGCCAGCAGCTTGACAGGGGCAACCCAAGAGACCCAGTACTTC. It codes for CASSLTGATQETQYF.

The genes are TRBV9 and TRBJ2-7, with 8 bases lining up with TRBD2. There are 16 residues in the CDR3. The V gene's germline CDR1 is SGDLS and CDR2 YYNGEE. The V and J ends lost 3 bases and 1 base, in that order; junction bases with no gene match: 9. The CDR3 spells CASSAGGDPISYEQYF. The CDR3 nucleotides are TGTGCCAGCAGCGCCGGGGGGGACCCGATTTCCTACGAGCAGTACTTC.

The J gene is TRBJ2-1, the V gene TRBV4-1, with 7 positions matching TRBD2. The V and J ends lost 1 base and 9 bases, in that order; junction bases with no gene match: 6. The CDR3 runs 14 residues. Per the germline V gene, CDR1 is MGHRA and CDR2 is YSYEKL. CDR3 coding DNA: TGCGCCAGCAGCCAAGTGGCGGGAGTGGGTGAGCAGTTCTTC. This gives the protein CASSQVAGVGEQFF.

This chain uses TRBV5-1 with TRBJ2-5; the match to TRBD1 covers 8 bases. V lost 4 bases and J lost 2; bases outside the gene matches: 10. Per the germline V gene, CDR1 is SGHRS and CDR2 is YFSETQ. The length of the CDR3 is 16 residues. For the CDR3, the DNA is TGCGCCAGCAGCCTTCCCACCGGGACAGGTCAAGAGACCCAGTACTTC. It translates to CASSLPTGTGQETQYF.

In nucleotides, the CDR3 is TGTGCCAGCACGGCACAGCTTAATCAGCCCCAGCATTTT. Protein: CASTAQLNQPQHF. The rearrangement uses TRBV2 and TRBJ1-5; D remains unclear. Trimming took 7 bases from V and 4 from J, leaving 11 bases between them. The CDR3 runs to 13 residues. Germline V gene sequence: CDR1 SNHLY, CDR2 FYNNEI.